This paragraph covers one T cell receptor (beta chain) sequence. The entry originates in a study of control samples from healthy donors and cancer patients. Profiled with immunoSEQ multiplex PCR; TCRdb holds only in-frame clones, not every one. The table includes some 94,000 clones, roughly 91% detected once. Germline trimming cut 4 bases from V and 2 bases from J; bases unmatched to any gene: 8. The CDR3 covers 16 residues. CDR1 MGHRA and CDR2 YSYEKL come from the germline V gene. The receptor's source is a woman aged 50 to 60 with colorectal cancer. The rearrangement uses TRBV4-1 and TRBJ2-1; 7 positions agree with TRBD2. The source material was PBMCs. This CDR3 reads CASSPSPAGTYNEQFF. DNA for the CDR3: TGCGCCAGCAGCCCCTCCCCAGCGGGGACCTACAATGAGCAGTTCTTC.